Each of the 3 T cell receptor beta chains below was sequenced from the same sample in a study of cytomegalovirus exposure and HLA in healthy donors. Primers for the PCR totalled 60 Vbeta and 13 Jbeta. Assay: immunoSEQ multiplex PCR; the TCRdb copy retains only in-frame clones and omits some. The sample comprises around 300,000 clones, roughly 70% of which are singletons, and about 2.1% rests with the top ten. The specimen sequenced was PBMCs. The source of these receptors is a female donor in good health and CMV-seronegative.

The V gene is TRBV5-4, the J gene TRBJ2-2, with a tentative D call TRBD1 (6 bases). V lost 3 bases to trimming and J lost 0 bases, with 9 bases between them. The CDR3 sequence is 15 residues long. The germline V gene encodes CDR1 SGHNT and CDR2 YYREEE (reference sequence). The CDR3 nucleotides read TGTGCCAGCAGCTACCCAGGGGCGAACACCGGGGAGCTGTTTTTT. It codes for CASSYPGANTGELFF.

This clone was observed a handful of times. As DNA, the CDR3 is TGCAGCGTTGGGGGGGGCGTCGGCTATGGCTACACCTTC. As protein: CSVGGGVGYGYTF. The chain combines TRBV29-1 with TRBJ1-2, with TRBD1 as a possible D gene (6 bases). This CDR3 has 13 amino acids. Germline CDR1 is SQVTM and CDR2 is ANQGSEA. Trimming removed 4 bases at V and 4 bases at J, with 13 bases between. Looking up the rest from reference TRBV29-1 and TRBJ1-2 gives the full variable domain: SAVISQKPSRDICQRGTSLTIQCQVDSQVTMMFWYRQQPGQSLTLIATANQGSEATYESGFVIDKFPISRPNLTFSTLTVSNMSPEDSSIYLCSVGGGVGYGYTFGSGTRLTVV.

The V gene is TRBV5-4, the J gene TRBJ1-1, with D tentatively TRBD1 (5 bases). The ends were cut back, 3 bases at V and 0 bases at J, with 12 bases in the middle. The CDR3 loop spans 15 amino acids. CDR1 is SGHNT and CDR2 is YYREEE in the germline V gene (reference sequence). In DNA, the CDR3 is TGTGCCAGCAGCTCACCACAGGTCATGAACACTGAAGCTTTCTTT. It codes for CASSSPQVMNTEAFF.